This entry concerns a single TCR beta chain. Its antigen is not known. Here immunoSEQ multiplex PCR was the method, and the copy in TCRdb shows in-frame clones only, minus some. Of 40,000 to 65,000 clones in the sample, around 85% were seen once. Germline assignment: CDR1 MNHEY and CDR2 SMNVEV (reference sequence). The V and J ends lost 3 bases and 0 bases respectively, with 7 bases between them. The CDR3 is made up of 14 amino acids. The sample originates from a study of T cell responses to AZD1222 COVID-19 vaccine. Turning to the study itself: Researchers grouped second doses given at about 4 or about 12 weeks into one pool. General study results and limits: None of the repertoires were sampled until the peak T cell response had passed. Baseline serostatus was positive in only 5 to 7 AZD1222 recipients. Following two doses of AZD1222, Spike-specific TCR breadth and depth rose.

Sequenced material: peripheral blood, taken on day 0 of AZD1222 vaccination. The clonotype comes from an adult in good health. The V and J genes are TRBV27 and TRBJ2-3; D not resolved. The CDR3 spells CASSFMSSTDTQYF. The CDR3 bases are TGTGCCAGCAGTTTTATGTCAAGCACAGATACGCAGTATTTT.